The 23 T cell receptor beta chains reported below all come from one sample, sequenced in a study of blood T cell repertoires in COVID-19. The assay was immunoSEQ multiplex PCR, and TCRdb's table has in-frame clones only and misses some. The sample lists about 140,000 clones, about 85% seen once, with about 1.6% in the top ten. The sample consisted of peripheral blood. The receptors shown here come from a human donor in a cohort sampled during active COVID-19.

The sample holds a few counts of this clone. V gene TRBV2 combines with J gene TRBJ2-4, with TRBD2 matching 10 bases. J lost 8 bases, V lost 7 bases, and 8 bases had no gene match. The CDR3 has 14 residues. The germline CDR1 and CDR2 sequences are SNHLY and FYNNEI. The CDR3 nucleotides read TGTGCCAGCACTACGGGACTAGCGATCGACATTCAGTACTTC. Amino acid sequence: CASTTGLAIDIQYF.

The gene calls are TRBV5-4 and TRBJ2-7; TRBD2 aligns across 10 bases. Germline loops: CDR1 SGHNT, CDR2 YYREEE (reference sequence). Losses at the gene ends were 4 bases for V and 5 bases for J; bases not matched to a gene: 9. The CDR3 is 15 amino acids. This CDR3 reads CASSPSSGSLDEQYF. Here the CDR3 DNA reads TGTGCCAGCAGCCCGTCTAGCGGGAGTCTGGACGAGCAGTACTTC.

This clone was seen only once. This CDR3 reads CASSLSGGRGVYYEQYF. The CDR3 DNA reads as TGTGCCAGCAGCCTCTCCGGTGGCAGGGGGGTCTATTACGAGCAGTACTTC. The gene calls are TRBV4-2 and TRBJ2-7; weak D call: TRBD1 (7 bases). This CDR3 is built from 17 residues. Germline V gene lookup returns CDR1 LGHNA and CDR2 YNFKEQ. V shed 4 bases and J shed 4 bases, with 23 bases lying between them.

V gene TRBV19 combines with J gene TRBJ1-1; tentative D call: TRBD1 (5 bases). The CDR3 is 15 residues long. Germline V lookup: CDR1 LNHDA, CDR2 SQIVND (reference sequence). The V end lost 1 base, the J end lost 3 bases, and 12 bases lay between the germline ends. CDR3 in DNA: TGTGCCAGTAGTATAGGGACATGGGCCTACACTGAAGCTTTCTTT. It yields the protein CASSIGTWAYTEAFF.

The rearrangement links TRBV27 to TRBJ2-5, with 8 bases identical to TRBD2. Germline lookup yields CDR1 MNHEY and CDR2 SMNVEV (reference sequence). J was trimmed by 5 bases and V by 6 bases; bases with no gene match: 8. The CDR3 has 14 residues. The CDR3: CASSPGTRRETQYF. CDR3 sequence (DNA): TGTGCCAGCAGCCCCGGGACTAGACGCGAGACCCAGTACTTC.

This clone was observed a handful of times. The V call is TRBV19, the J call TRBJ1-2; 7 bases match TRBD1. The CDR3 length is 15 residues. V was pared by 4 bases and J by 3 bases, with 8 bases of the junction left unmatched. Germline V lookup: CDR1 LNHDA, CDR2 SQIVND (reference sequence). CDR3 amino acids: CASSTRTGRDYGYTF. CDR3 nucleotides: TGTGCCAGTAGTACCCGGACAGGTAGAGACTATGGCTACACCTTC.

This chain joins TRBV9 and TRBJ2-5; 7 nucleotides line up with TRBD1. With 4 bases clipped from V and 5 bases from J, the junction kept 11 bases outside the gene matches. The CDR3 runs 15 residues. Looked up from germline, CDR1 is SGDLS and CDR2 is YYNGEE. The CDR3 region has the DNA TGTGCCAGCAGCCATACCGGGACAGCGTGGGAGACCCAGTACTTC. Translated, it gives CASSHTGTAWETQYF.

A single count supports this clone. The chain joins TRBV10-3 to TRBJ2-7, with D possibly TRBD2 on 5 matching bases. The germline CDR1 and CDR2 sequences are ENHRY and SYGVKD. V lost 4 bases and J lost 2, with 12 bases in between. CDR3 length equals 14 residues. Here the CDR3 reads CAISGTSTTYEQYF. The CDR3 coding sequence is TGTGCCATCAGTGGGACTTCGACCACCTACGAGCAGTACTTC.

V usage is TRBV28 and J usage is TRBJ2-1, with D possibly being TRBD2 (6 bases). Per germline, CDR1 MDHEN and CDR2 SYDVKM. Trimming removed 10 bases from V and 5 bases from J, with 15 bases in between. The CDR3 sequence is 13 residues long. CDR3 sequence: CATLLWGDNEQFF. CDR3 sequence (DNA): TGTGCCACCCTCCTCTGGGGGGACAATGAGCAGTTCTTC.

V usage is TRBV9 and J usage is TRBJ2-5; 12 bases align to TRBD2. CDR3 length equals 16 residues. CDR1 is SGDLS and CDR2 is YYNGEE in the germline V gene. V was clipped by 3 bases and J by 2 bases; unmatched bases: 5. The DNA for the CDR3 is TGTGCCAGCAGCGCCCAGCTAGCGGGAGGGCAAGAGACCCAGTACTTC. Protein: CASSAQLAGGQETQYF.

The V gene is TRBV19, the J gene TRBJ2-3; TRBD2 agrees at 7 bases. There are 17 residues in the CDR3. Losses at the gene ends were 7 bases for V and 4 bases for J; bases not matched to a gene: 17. Per the germline V gene, CDR1 is LNHDA and CDR2 is SQIVND (reference sequence). In nucleotides, the CDR3 is TGTGCCAGTAACCTCCCCATCACAGCGGGACCTCCAGATACGCAGTATTTT. Residues: CASNLPITAGPPDTQYF.

V gene TRBV10-2 combines with J gene TRBJ1-1, with D perhaps matching TRBD1 (5 bases). This CDR3 spans 14 amino acids. Deletions cut 2 bases from V and 2 bases from J, with 9 bases between. Per the germline V gene, CDR1 is WSHSY and CDR2 is SAAADI. CDR3 residues: CASSERTINTEAFF. The DNA for the CDR3 is TGCGCCAGCAGTGAGAGGACAATAAACACTGAAGCTTTCTTT.

This chain joins TRBV7-8 and TRBJ2-7; D may be TRBD2 (6 bases). CDR1 and CDR2 (germline): SGHVS, FQNEAQ. The V and J ends lost 1 base and 6 bases respectively, with 13 bases between them. The CDR3 is made up of 14 amino acids. The CDR3 DNA reads as TGTGCCAGCAGCTTAGGGCAGGGAGGAACCGAGCAGTACTTC. It encodes CASSLGQGGTEQYF. Together with reference TRBV7-8 and TRBJ2-7, the CDR3 gives the full variable domain: GAGVSQSPRYKVAKRGQDVALRCDPISGHVSLFWYQQALGQGPEFLTYFQNEAQLDKSGLPSDRFFAERPEGSVSTLKIQRTQQEDSAVYLCASSLGQGGTEQYFGPGTRLTVT.

The V call is TRBV28, the J call TRBJ2-1, with TRBD2 matching over 7 bases. J was trimmed by 2 bases and V by 7 bases; bases with no gene match: 11. This CDR3 contains 16 residues. Germline lookup yields CDR1 MDHEN and CDR2 SYDVKM. The CDR3 loop is CASILGGRFPYNEQFF. The CDR3 DNA follows: TGTGCCAGCATCCTTGGCGGGAGATTCCCCTACAATGAGCAGTTCTTC.

The chain combines TRBV6-6 with TRBJ1-5, with D possibly TRBD1 on 6 matching bases. Trimming stripped 6 bases from V and 5 bases from J, with 17 bases between. Germline lookup yields CDR1 MNHNY and CDR2 SVGAGI (reference sequence). CDR3 length: 15 amino acids. CDR3 loop: CASSHQGQGDQPQHF. The CDR3 DNA reads TGTGCCAGCAGCCACCAGGGGCAAGGGGATCAGCCCCAGCATTTT.

The rearrangement links TRBV5-4 to TRBJ2-1, with 11 bases aligning to TRBD2. This CDR3 has 14 residues. The germline gives CDR1 SGHNT, CDR2 YYREEE (reference sequence). The junction had 4 bases not matched to a gene; V was cut back by 5 bases and J by 6 bases. As DNA, the CDR3 is TGTGCCAGCAGGATAGCGGGAGGGCTCAATGAGCAGTTCTTC. Protein: CASRIAGGLNEQFF. Full variable domain (remainder filled in from reference TRBV5-4 and TRBJ2-1): ETGVTQSPTHLIKTRGQQVTLRCSSQSGHNTVSWYQQALGQGPQFIFQYYREEENGRGNFPPRFSGLQFPNYSSELNVNALELDDSALYLCASRIAGGLNEQFFGPGTRLTVL.

CDR3 nucleotide sequence: TGTGCCAGCAGCTTGTACCAGGGGAATGAAAAACTGTTTTTT. Residues: CASSLYQGNEKLFF. The chain couples TRBV5-4 to TRBJ1-4, with D tentatively TRBD1 (6 bases). The CDR3 is 14 residues long. The V end was cut by 1 base, the J end by 5 bases, with 9 bases between. The V gene's germline CDR1 is SGHNT and CDR2 YYREEE (reference sequence).

The V call is TRBV7-2, the J call TRBJ2-7; 7 bases match TRBD2. The CDR3 loop spans 13 amino acids. CDR1 and CDR2 from the germline V gene are SGHTA and FQGNSA. The V and J ends lost 4 bases and 3 bases, in that order; junction bases with no gene match: 3. Here the CDR3 reads CASSWDYFYEQYF. CDR3 sequence (DNA): TGTGCCAGCAGCTGGGACTACTTCTACGAGCAGTACTTC.

This chain links TRBV7-2 with TRBJ2-7; the match to TRBD2 covers 9 bases. Trimming took 4 bases from V and 6 from J; bases not matched to a gene: 10. Germline CDR1 is SGHTA and CDR2 is FQGNSA. The length of the CDR3 is 15 residues. As DNA, the CDR3 is TGTGCCAGCAGCTCCCGGCGGGAGGGCCCCCTCGAGCAGTACTTC. It encodes CASSSRREGPLEQYF.

In its sample, this clone was seen once. The chain carries TRBV10-3 and TRBJ1-1; D unclear. V shed 2 bases and J shed 0 bases, with 7 bases lying between them. The CDR3 length is 14 residues. From germline, CDR1 is ENHRY and CDR2 SYGVKD. Here the CDR3 DNA reads TGTGCCATCAGTGAGGACAACCTGAACACTGAAGCTTTCTTT. Translation: CAISEDNLNTEAFF.

The chain couples TRBV6-4 to TRBJ1-3, with D perhaps matching TRBD1 (5 bases). The CDR3 runs to 14 residues. Looked up from germline, CDR1 is MRHNA and CDR2 is SNTAGT. Trimming left V 6 bases short and J 4 bases short, with 13 bases between. The chain's CDR3 is CASSLGDSGNTIYF. In nucleotides, the CDR3 is TGTGCCAGCAGCTTAGGGGACTCCGGAAACACCATATATTTT.

DNA of the CDR3: TGTGCCTGGAGTGACCTGACTAGCGGGGGTGAGACCCAGTACTTC. Protein product: CAWSDLTSGGETQYF. This chain joins TRBV30 and TRBJ2-5; 12 bases line up with TRBD2. The CDR3 covers 15 residues. V lost 1 base, J lost 5 bases, and 5 bases stayed unmatched. Germline lookup yields CDR1 GTSNPN and CDR2 SVGIG (reference sequence). Full variable domain (rest looked up from reference TRBV30 and TRBJ2-5): SQTIHQWPATLVQPVGSPLSLECTVEGTSNPNLYWYRQAAGRGLQLLFYSVGIGQISSEVPQNLSASRPQDRQFILSSKKLLLSDSGFYLCAWSDLTSGGETQYFGPGTRLLVL.

The V and J genes are TRBV18 and TRBJ1-2, with 12 bases matching TRBD1. The CDR3 sequence is 18 residues long. V was pared by 2 bases and J by 6 bases, with 13 bases of the junction left unmatched. The germline CDR1 and CDR2 sequences are KGHSH and LQKENI. CDR3: CASSPFTPGTGGPDGYTF. In DNA form, the CDR3 reads TGTGCCAGCTCACCATTTACTCCCGGGACAGGGGGCCCTGATGGCTACACCTTC.